This T cell receptor (beta chain) emerged from a study of CD8 T cell repertoires and HIV-1 epitope variants. Study-wide background: Cultures ran less than 12 days, with IL-2, IL-7 and IL-15 added on days 3 and 7. Study conclusions and caveats: Most of the nine antigen-specific clonotypes appeared cross-reactive to autologous or escape variants.

The V end lost 2 bases, the J end lost 5 bases, and 15 bases lay between the germline ends. The CDR3 consists of 16 residues. Per germline, CDR1 SGHVS and CDR2 FNYEAQ. TCR beta CDR3 was sequenced at survey depth on immunoSEQ. TCRdb's copy holds only in-frame clones and misses some; the assay was immunoSEQ multiplex PCR. The sample records roughly 5,300 clones, about 67% being singletons. With regard to this clone: Its antigen remains unidentified.

What was sequenced was cultured CD8+ T cells derived from PBMCs. This sequence was found in a male donor with HIV. The chain is built from TRBV7-6 and TRBJ2-2, with D perhaps assigned TRBD1 or TRBD2 (6 bases each). In nucleotides, the CDR3 is TGTGCCAGCAGCTTACTGTCCCGGGGGCAGACCGGGGAGCTGTTTTTT. Its protein product is CASSLLSRGQTGELFF. Full variable domain (rest looked up from reference TRBV7-6 and TRBJ2-2): GAGVSQSPRYKVTKRGQDVALRCDPISGHVSLYWYRQALGQGPEFLTYFNYEAQQDKSGLPNDRFSAERPEGSISTLTIQRTEQRDSAMYRCASSLLSRGQTGELFFGEGSRLTVL.